These 14 T cell receptor beta chains came from one sample sequenced in a study of T cells in localized non-small cell lung cancer. Clones were read by immunoSEQ multiplex PCR, and TCRdb kept only the in-frame ones, dropping some. The table lists about 1,000 clones, more than 20% of them singletons. Specimen: normal lung tissue next to the tumor, collected before any cancer treatment. The source is a woman aged 35 to 69 with stage I lung adenocarcinoma.

V is TRBV5-1 and J is TRBJ1-2; D is perhaps TRBD1 (6 bases). V was cut by 7 bases and J by 1 base, with 23 bases left in between. The germline V gene has CDR1 SGHRS and CDR2 YFSETQ. The CDR3 runs 17 residues. In nucleotides, the CDR3 is TGCGCCAGCTCCGACTTGACTTACAGGGCCGATAACTATGGCTACACCTTC. Its protein product is CASSDLTYRADNYGYTF. Supplemented by reference TRBV5-1 and TRBJ1-2, the full variable domain reads KAGVTQTPRYLIKTRGQQVTLSCSPISGHRSVSWYQQTPGQGLQFLFEYFSETQRNKGNFPGRFSGRQFSNSRSEMNVSTLELGDSALYLCASSDLTYRADNYGYTFGSGTRLTVV.

This clone turned up a few times. The junction departs from the called germline gene at one end, perhaps through a read error. The J gene is TRBJ2-5, the V gene TRBV6-8; 8 bases map to TRBD1. Germline assignment: CDR1 MNHGY and CDR2 SAAAGT. This CDR3 contains 13 residues. The CDR3 protein is CAISATGDETQYF. The CDR3 DNA follows: TGTGCCATCAGTGCGACAGGGGATGAGACCCAGTACTTC.

This chain links TRBV10-3 with TRBJ2-1; TRBD2 aligns across 8 bases. The germline CDR1 and CDR2 sequences are ENHRY and SYGVKD. This CDR3 region has 16 residues. V lost 0 bases to trimming and J lost 5 bases; unmatched junction nucleotides: 6. The CDR3 loop reads CAISESVSGADNEQFF. CDR3 DNA: TGTGCCATCAGTGAGTCAGTTAGCGGGGCCGACAATGAGCAGTTCTTC.

The chain has TRBV12-5 and TRBJ1-1; no clear D. Germline V lookup: CDR1 LGHNT, CDR2 FRNRAP. Trimming took 5 bases from V and 2 from J, leaving 3 bases between them. This CDR3 spans 11 amino acids. CDR3 protein: CASGGNTEAFF. The CDR3 DNA sequence: TGTGCTAGTGGTGGTAACACTGAAGCTTTCTTT. Full variable domain (remainder filled in from reference TRBV12-5 and TRBJ1-1): DARVTQTPRHKVTEMGQEVTMRCQPILGHNTVFWYRQTMMQGLELLAYFRNRAPLDDSGMPKDRFSAEMPDATLATLKIQPSEPRDSAVYFCASGGNTEAFFGQGTRLTVV.

This sequence joins TRBV11-3 and TRBJ2-5; TRBD2 is a possible D gene (6 bases). The CDR3 runs to 15 residues. Trimming took off 1 base at V and 4 bases at J, with 13 bases between the two ends. The germline V gene encodes CDR1 SGHNT and CDR2 YENEEA. As DNA, the CDR3 is TGTGCCAGCAGCTTAGGGCGATTCGGGGGAGAGACCCAGTACTTC. Translated, it gives CASSLGRFGGETQYF.

The rearrangement links TRBV14 to TRBJ1-1; 7 bases map to TRBD1. V lost 1 base, J lost 2 bases, and 10 bases stayed unmatched. The germline V gene has CDR1 SGHDN and CDR2 FVKESK. The CDR3 loop spans 17 amino acids. CDR3 in amino acids: CASSQVTPGQVNTEAFF. Written as DNA, the CDR3 is TGTGCCAGCAGCCAAGTCACCCCCGGACAGGTAAACACTGAAGCTTTCTTT.

This clone was seen a few times. The rearrangement uses TRBV11-3 and TRBJ2-4; 9 nucleotides agree with TRBD2. CDR1 and CDR2 from the germline V gene are SGHNT and YENEEA. J lost 9 bases, V lost 7 bases, and 10 bases had no gene match. This CDR3 is built from 14 residues. The CDR3 region is CASKSGTSSTIQYF. CDR3 nucleotide sequence: TGTGCCAGCAAATCCGGGACTAGCAGTACCATTCAGTACTTC.

The chain carries TRBV1 and TRBJ1-2; TRBD1 reflects the table's D call only, with no check against the DNA. TRBV1 is noted as a pseudogene. There are 14 residues in the CDR3. CDR3 loop: CASSRDRPNYGYTF. Here the CDR3 DNA reads TGCGCCAGCAGCCGGGACAGGCCTAACTATGGCTACACCTTC.

This clone is categorized as large. The CDR3 region is CASSVAQAPGDTQYF. The CDR3 DNA reads TGTGCCAGCAGCGTAGCACAAGCCCCTGGAGATACGCAGTATTTT. The rearrangement uses TRBV9 and TRBJ2-3, with D hard to call. V shed 0 bases and J shed 5 bases, with 13 bases lying between them. Germline loops: CDR1 SGDLS, CDR2 YYNGEE. This CDR3 spans 15 amino acids.

This clone is medium-sized (0.01 to 0.1%) by share. The gene calls are TRBV11-3 and TRBJ2-1, with 7 positions matching TRBD2. V lost 2 bases to trimming and J lost 9 bases; unmatched junction nucleotides: 7. Germline-derived CDR1 and CDR2 are SGHNT and YENEEA. CDR3 size: 14 residues. The CDR3 protein is CASSLTSGVGEQFF. As DNA, the CDR3 is TGTGCCAGCAGCTTAACGAGCGGGGTGGGTGAGCAGTTCTTC.

CDR3 bases: TGCGCCAGCAGCTTAACCGGGACTAGCGGGGTATCTAGCACAGATACGCAGTATTTT. This gives the protein CASSLTGTSGVSSTDTQYF. The chain joins TRBV5-1 to TRBJ2-3, with 13 bases matching TRBD2. The CDR3 is 19 residues long. CDR1 is SGHRS and CDR2 is YFSETQ in the germline V gene. V shed 2 bases and J 0 bases; nucleotides not matched to a gene: 9.

The chain links TRBV5-1 to TRBJ1-1; D may be TRBD1 (5 bases). This CDR3 contains 16 residues. The germline V and J ends were trimmed by 0 bases and 0 bases, with 12 bases remaining between them. CDR1 SGHRS and CDR2 YFSETQ come from the germline V gene. CDR3 sequence reads: CASSLASWGMNTEAFF. The DNA for the CDR3 is TGCGCCAGCAGCTTGGCTTCCTGGGGGATGAACACTGAAGCTTTCTTT. The full variable domain, its missing parts supplied by reference TRBV5-1 and TRBJ1-1, is KAGVTQTPRYLIKTRGQQVTLSCSPISGHRSVSWYQQTPGQGLQFLFEYFSETQRNKGNFPGRFSGRQFSNSRSEMNVSTLELGDSALYLCASSLASWGMNTEAFFGQGTRLTVV.

The chain combines TRBV11-3 with TRBJ1-2; D is unclear. Germline-derived CDR1 and CDR2 are SGHNT and YENEEA. Trimming pared 4 bases from V and 5 bases from J, leaving 14 bases between. The CDR3 sequence is 14 residues long. The CDR3 spells CASSYQAGQYGYTF. Here the CDR3 DNA reads TGTGCCAGCAGCTACCAGGCCGGGCAATATGGCTACACCTTC.

V usage is TRBV5-1 and J usage is TRBJ1-1; D is uncertain. The germline V gene has CDR1 SGHRS and CDR2 YFSETQ. The germline V and J ends were trimmed by 1 base and 5 bases, with 21 bases remaining between them. This CDR3 has 17 residues. CDR3 amino acids: CASSLLVRSGTNTEAFF. The CDR3 region has the DNA TGCGCCAGCAGCTTGTTGGTGAGGTCAGGAACGAATACTGAAGCTTTCTTT.